These 32 T cell receptor beta chains were sequenced from one sample in a study of blood T cell repertoires in COVID-19. Some clones are missing from TCRdb's copy, which holds only in-frame ones; the method was immunoSEQ multiplex PCR. The table records under 200,000 clones, around 87% of them present only once. Sequenced: peripheral blood. These receptors all come from a man aged 55 to 70 with COVID-19, enrolled during active disease.

The chain joins TRBV5-1 to TRBJ2-3, with 8 nucleotides matching TRBD2. Germline V lookup: CDR1 SGHRS, CDR2 YFSETQ. Unmatched junction bases numbered 5, after V lost 6 bases and J lost 5 bases. CDR3 length: 13 amino acids. This chain's CDR3 is CASTGGVEDTQYF. The CDR3 nucleotides read TGCGCCAGCACCGGGGGGGTTGAAGATACGCAGTATTTT.

For the CDR3, the DNA is TGTGCCAGCAGCCGTGACGGTTCCAGGTTTCATTCACCCCTCCACTTT. It yields the protein CASSRDGSRFHSPLHF. The V and J genes are TRBV3-1 (or the pseudogene TRBV3-2) and TRBJ1-6; D gene uncertain. Germline CDR1 reads LGHDT; CDR2 reads YNNKEL (reference sequence). There are 16 residues in the CDR3. Trimming stripped 4 bases from V and 8 bases from J, with 18 bases between.

The rearrangement links TRBV27 to TRBJ2-7; 11 bases align to TRBD1. V shed 1 base, J shed 4 bases, and the junction held 3 bases outside the gene matches. The CDR3 is 15 amino acids. CDR1 MNHEY and CDR2 SMNVEV come from the germline V gene (reference sequence). The CDR3 nucleotides are TGTGCCAGCAGTTTATTAGGACAGGGGGCTTACGAGCAGTACTTC. Its translation: CASSLLGQGAYEQYF.

This clone has a handful of counts. The chain links TRBV5-1 to TRBJ1-2; tentatively, D is TRBD1 (5 bases). Deletions cut 6 bases from V and 2 bases from J, with 11 bases between. From germline, CDR1 is SGHRS and CDR2 YFSETQ. This CDR3 has 13 residues. CDR3 sequence (DNA): TGCGCCAGCACACCCGGGGGGAACTATGGCTACACCTTC. As protein: CASTPGGNYGYTF.

The rearrangement uses TRBV11-2 and TRBJ2-1; D ambiguous. The CDR3 runs to 13 residues. Trimming took off 5 bases at V and 10 bases at J, with 15 bases between the two ends. Germline CDR1 and CDR2: SGHAT and FQNNGV. CDR3 sequence (DNA): TGTGCCAGCAGCCCCCGCCGGGTATGGGAGCAGTTCTTC. Amino acid sequence: CASSPRRVWEQFF.

The rearrangement links TRBV14 to TRBJ1-4, with 7 bases matching TRBD1. V was clipped by 0 bases and J by 0 bases; unmatched bases: 7. Germline V gene lookup returns CDR1 SGHDN and CDR2 FVKESK. The CDR3 has 18 amino acids. The DNA for the CDR3 is TGTGCCAGCAGCCAAGAAGGCAGGGGGAAGGCAACTAATGAAAAACTGTTTTTT. Translated, it gives CASSQEGRGKATNEKLFF. The complete variable domain, with remaining parts taken from reference TRBV14 and TRBJ1-4, reads EAGVTQFPSHSVIEKGQTVTLRCDPISGHDNLYWYRRVMGKEIKFLLHFVKESKQDESGMPNNRFLAERTGGTYSTLKVQPAELEDSGVYFCASSQEGRGKATNEKLFFGSGTQLSVL.

V is TRBV27 and J is TRBJ1-6, with 9 bases matching TRBD1. V was pared by 6 bases and J by 7 bases, with 4 bases of the junction left unmatched. Germline CDR1 MNHEY, CDR2 SMNVEV (reference sequence). CDR3 length: 14 amino acids. The CDR3 region is CASSRTGVNSPLHF. CDR3 nucleotide sequence: TGTGCCAGCAGCCGGACAGGGGTCAATTCACCCCTCCACTTT.

The chain is built from TRBV29-1 and TRBJ1-1; D uncertain. Between the trimmed V and J ends, which lost 3 bases and 1 base, there was a span of 15 bases. The germline gives CDR1 SQVTM, CDR2 ANQGSEA. The CDR3 has 15 amino acids. Here the CDR3 DNA reads TGCAGCGTTGATAGGCAGGAGGTAAAGAACACTGAAGCTTTCTTT. This codes for CSVDRQEVKNTEAFF.

The V and J genes are TRBV7-8 and TRBJ2-2, with D perhaps TRBD2 (5 bases). CDR1 is SGHVS and CDR2 is FQNEAQ in the germline V gene. Trimming removed 4 bases at V and 0 bases at J, with 6 bases between. CDR3 length equals 14 residues. The CDR3 sequence: CASSWTANTGELFF. The DNA for the CDR3 is TGTGCCAGCAGCTGGACTGCGAACACCGGGGAGCTGTTTTTT.

The chain recombines TRBV28 with TRBJ1-1; D might be TRBD1 (5 bases). Germline values: CDR1 MDHEN, CDR2 SYDVKM. The CDR3 length is 11 residues. Trimming shortened V by 8 bases and J by 1 base, and 5 bases separated the two germline ends. The CDR3 protein is CASQGNTEAFF. In nucleotides, the CDR3 is TGTGCCAGCCAGGGGAACACTGAAGCTTTCTTT.

The V gene is TRBV6-5, the J gene TRBJ2-5, with 8 positions matching TRBD1. CDR1 and CDR2 (germline): MNHEY, SVGAGI. V was clipped by 4 bases and J by 7 bases; unmatched bases: 5. This CDR3 has 13 residues. CDR3 sequence (DNA): TGTGCCAGCAGTTCACATCAGGGGGCGACCCAGTACTTC. Its translation is CASSSHQGATQYF.

This clone was detected only once. The CDR3, as DNA: TGTGCCTGGAGTGTGGAGGGTGAAGGCTACACCTTC. Residues: CAWSVEGEGYTF. This chain uses TRBV30 with TRBJ1-2; D unclear. V shed 0 bases and J shed 8 bases, with 10 bases lying between them. Looked up from germline, CDR1 is GTSNPN and CDR2 is SVGIG (reference sequence). CDR3 size: 12 residues.

Comment on this clone: At one end the junction does not follow the germline gene, possibly because of a read error. The chain has TRBV7-7 and TRBJ2-5, with 11 bases matching TRBD1. The CDR3 is 15 residues long. CDR1 and CDR2 (germline): SSHAT, FNYEAQ (reference sequence). CDR3: CASSATGTGGETQYF. Written as DNA, the CDR3 is TGTGCTAGCAGCGCAACCGGGACAGGGGGAGAGACCCAGTACTTC.

CDR3 region: CASSAVLPGGYTF. In DNA form, the CDR3 reads TGTGCCAGTAGCGCCGTTCTCCCGGGAGGCTACACCTTC. The rearrangement links TRBV19 to TRBJ1-2; D unresolved. Germline V gene data show CDR1 as LNHDA and CDR2 as SQIVND (reference sequence). The V gene lost 6 bases and the J gene lost 8 bases, with 16 bases spanning the gap. The CDR3 covers 13 residues.

V and J are TRBV15 and TRBJ2-5; D may be TRBD2 (6 bases). Germline V gene sequence: CDR1 LNHNV, CDR2 YYDKDF (reference sequence). The V gene lost 0 bases and the J gene lost 2 bases, with 13 bases spanning the gap. The CDR3 totals 16 residues. The CDR3 here is CATSRDRGALQETQYF. CDR3 nucleotides: TGTGCCACCAGCAGAGATCGCGGGGCGTTGCAAGAGACCCAGTACTTC.

The chain links TRBV7-3 to TRBJ2-3; 7 bases match TRBD1. V lost 5 bases to trimming and J lost 4 bases; unmatched junction nucleotides: 3. CDR1 is SGHTA and CDR2 is FQGTGA in the germline V gene. This CDR3 has 13 amino acids. In nucleotides, the CDR3 is TGTGCCAGCAGCCGACAGGGTGCAGATACGCAGTATTTT. Amino acid sequence: CASSRQGADTQYF.

This rearrangement joins TRBV19 to TRBJ2-1; possible D gene TRBD1, 5 bases. Germline CDR1 is LNHDA and CDR2 is SQIVND (reference sequence). The CDR3 extends over 14 amino acids. V was cut by 7 bases and J by 3 bases, with 13 bases left in between. CDR3 DNA: TGTGCCAGTAAGGGTCAGGGCCTCTACAATGAGCAGTTCTTC. Encoded protein: CASKGQGLYNEQFF.

This clone showed up just once. This chain joins TRBV6-2 or TRBV6-3 and TRBJ1-6; no reliable D call. V was clipped by 0 bases and J by 2 bases, with 8 bases between them. Germline V gene data show CDR1 as MNHEY and CDR2 as SVGEGT. The CDR3 runs to 16 residues. CDR3 DNA: TGTGCCAGCAGTTACTCGATAACGGCCTATAATTCACCCCTCCACTTT. This gives the protein CASSYSITAYNSPLHF.

V and J are TRBV7-9 and TRBJ2-3, with TRBD2 identical over 13 bases. The CDR3 has 17 residues. Trimming cost V 5 bases and J 5 bases; bases outside gene matches: 10. CDR1 is SEHNR and CDR2 is FQNEAQ in the germline V gene (reference sequence). The CDR3 sequence: CASSRPGLAGRIDTQYF. The CDR3 bases are TGTGCCAGCAGCCGGCCGGGACTAGCGGGAAGGATAGATACGCAGTATTTT.

This clone was seen only a few times. The V and J genes are TRBV14 and TRBJ1-6; a possible D gene is TRBD1 (5 bases). Per germline, CDR1 SGHDN and CDR2 FVKESK. CDR3 length equals 15 residues. V gave up 0 bases and J gave up 7 bases, with 10 bases separating them. This CDR3 reads CASSQEVSGNSPLHF. The CDR3, as DNA: TGTGCCAGCAGCCAAGAAGTCTCAGGGAATTCACCCCTCCACTTT.

V usage is TRBV27 and J usage is TRBJ2-2, with 13 nucleotides matching TRBD2. CDR3 length: 16 amino acids. The V segment lost 6 bases and the J segment 6 bases; nucleotides outside the gene matches: 7. From germline, CDR1 is MNHEY and CDR2 SMNVEV (reference sequence). The CDR3 protein is CASRPTSGGLAGELFF. In DNA form, the CDR3 reads TGTGCCAGCAGGCCGACTAGCGGGGGGCTGGCCGGGGAGCTGTTTTTT.

The rearrangement joins TRBV4-3 to TRBJ2-1; 8 bases map to TRBD2. Looked up from germline, CDR1 is LGHNA and CDR2 is YSLEER. CDR3 size: 16 residues. Trimming cost V 2 bases and J 4 bases; bases outside gene matches: 7. The CDR3 DNA reads TGCGCCAGCAGCCAACAGGCTAGCGGGCAATACAATGAGCAGTTCTTC. The encoded protein is CASSQQASGQYNEQFF.

The genes are TRBV19 and TRBJ2-1; 8 nucleotides align to TRBD1. The trim removed 5 bases at V and 5 bases at J, leaving 8 bases unmatched. The CDR3 sequence is 15 residues long. Germline CDR1 is LNHDA and CDR2 is SQIVND (reference sequence). CDR3 nucleotide sequence: TGTGCCAGTAGTTGGCTGGACAGGGACAACAATGAGCAGTTCTTC. It encodes CASSWLDRDNNEQFF.

This sequence joins TRBV7-3 and TRBJ2-7; 8 bases fit TRBD2. The CDR3 is made up of 13 amino acids. Germline V gives CDR1 SGHTA, CDR2 FQGTGA. The V and J ends lost 4 bases and 4 bases, in that order; junction bases with no gene match: 3. For the CDR3, the DNA is TGTGCCAGCAGCTCGGGACTAGGGTACGAGCAGTACTTC. This sequence encodes CASSSGLGYEQYF.

The rearrangement links TRBV18 to TRBJ2-3; 10 positions agree with TRBD1. The germline gives CDR1 KGHSH, CDR2 LQKENI. The CDR3 sequence is 15 residues long. V trimming: 5 bases; J trimming: 5 bases; junction bases outside the gene matches: 7. The CDR3 nucleotides read TGTGCCAGCTCAAACCGACAGGGGGCAATAGATACGCAGTATTTT. Protein sequence: CASSNRQGAIDTQYF.

CDR3: CATSDIQGTKNIQYF. In DNA, the CDR3 is TGTGCCACCAGTGATATACAGGGGACCAAAAACATTCAGTACTTC. The chain links TRBV24-1 to TRBJ2-4, with 7 bases that match TRBD1. There are 15 residues in the CDR3. Germline V gene lookup returns CDR1 KGHDR and CDR2 SFDVKD. The J segment lost 2 bases and the V segment lost 3 bases, leaving 3 bases of the junction unmatched.

The chain is built from TRBV30 and TRBJ2-5; D might be TRBD2 (5 bases). V was trimmed by 0 bases and J by 8 bases, leaving 19 bases between them. CDR1 GTSNPN and CDR2 SVGIG come from the germline V gene (reference sequence). CDR3 length equals 15 residues. CDR3 protein: CAWSVLSQWGETQYF. CDR3 in DNA: TGTGCCTGGAGTGTACTGTCGCAGTGGGGAGAAACCCAGTACTTC.

The chain joins TRBV6-6 to TRBJ1-4; the D is unclear. This CDR3 is built from 14 residues. In germline, CDR1 is MNHNY, CDR2 SVGAGI (reference sequence). Trimming removed 7 bases at V and 0 bases at J, with 9 bases between. CDR3 in amino acids: CASTPGATNEKLFF. The CDR3, as DNA: TGTGCCAGCACCCCTGGAGCAACTAATGAAAAACTGTTTTTT.

The rearrangement uses TRBV19 and TRBJ1-2; 8 bases align to TRBD1. V lost 2 bases and J lost 7; bases outside the gene matches: 3. From germline, CDR1 is LNHDA and CDR2 SQIVND (reference sequence). The CDR3 covers 13 residues. The DNA of the CDR3 is TGTGCCAGTAGTATAAAAGACAGGGGTGGCTACACCTTC. Residues: CASSIKDRGGYTF.

The J gene is TRBJ1-2, the V gene TRBV11-3; D not certain. Germline V lookup: CDR1 SGHNT, CDR2 YENEEA. Between the trimmed V and J ends, which lost 0 bases and 8 bases, there was a span of 16 bases. This CDR3 comprises 15 residues. This CDR3 reads CASSLEAGRLYGYTF. CDR3 in DNA: TGTGCCAGCAGCTTAGAGGCAGGTCGGCTGTACGGCTACACCTTC.

The gene calls are TRBV7-9 and TRBJ2-2; TRBD1 matches 8 bases. The CDR3 totals 14 residues. V was pared by 3 bases and J by 7 bases, with 4 bases of the junction left unmatched. Germline-derived CDR1 and CDR2 are SEHNR and FQNEAQ (reference sequence). The CDR3 loop reads CASSFDRGIGELFF. The CDR3 nucleotides are TGTGCCAGCAGCTTCGACAGGGGTATCGGGGAGCTGTTTTTT.

The chain uses TRBV12-5 and TRBJ1-2; TRBD1 might be the D (6 bases). Per germline, CDR1 LGHNT and CDR2 FRNRAP. The V gene lost 6 bases and the J gene lost 8 bases, with 16 bases spanning the gap. The CDR3 loop spans 13 amino acids. For the CDR3, the DNA is TGTGCTAGTGGAACCGGGACACCTGGCGGCTACACCTTC. Translated, it gives CASGTGTPGGYTF.